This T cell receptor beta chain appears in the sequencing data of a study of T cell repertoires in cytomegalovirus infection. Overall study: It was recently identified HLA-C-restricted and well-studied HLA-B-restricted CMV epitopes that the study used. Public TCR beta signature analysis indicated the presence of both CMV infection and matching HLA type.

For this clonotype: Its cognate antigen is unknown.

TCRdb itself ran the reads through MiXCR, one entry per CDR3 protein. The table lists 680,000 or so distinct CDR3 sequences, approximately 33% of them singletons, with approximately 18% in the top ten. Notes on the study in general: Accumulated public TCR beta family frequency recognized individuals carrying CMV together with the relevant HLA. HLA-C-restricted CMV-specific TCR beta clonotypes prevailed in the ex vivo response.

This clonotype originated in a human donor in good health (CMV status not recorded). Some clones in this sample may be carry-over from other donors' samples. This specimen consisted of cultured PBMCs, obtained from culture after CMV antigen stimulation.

The chain's CDR3 is CASSYNGGLGNTIYF. The CDR3 nucleotides read TGTGCCAGCAGTTATAACGGGGGTCTTGGAAACACCATATATTTT. The chain has TRBV6-5 and TRBJ1-3; the D gene is possibly TRBD1 (5 bases). V was clipped by 3 bases and J by 3 bases, with 12 bases between them. This CDR3 contains 15 residues. The germline V gene encodes CDR1 MNHEY and CDR2 SVGAGI.